A single sample is the source of the 27 T cell receptor beta chains below, sequenced in a study of T cell repertoires in cytomegalovirus infection. TCRdb reprocessed the reads via MiXCR and lists one record per CDR3 protein. The profile shows fewer than 550,000 distinct CDR3 sequences, approximately 26% of them singletons. The sample taken for sequencing was PBMCs. These TCRs come from a human donor in good health (CMV status not recorded). Some clones in this sample may be carry-over from other donors' samples.

The chain uses TRBV28 and TRBJ1-2; TRBD1 agrees at 8 bases. The trim removed 7 bases at V and 0 bases at J, leaving 7 bases unmatched. The CDR3 length is 15 residues. CDR1 and CDR2 (germline): MDHEN, SYDVKM. DNA of the CDR3: TGTGCCAGCACCTCGGGACAGGTAGCTAACTATGGCTACACCTTC. Protein: CASTSGQVANYGYTF.

This clonotype has ten or more counts. This sequence joins TRBV7-8 and TRBJ2-7; a possible D gene is TRBD2 (5 bases). Between the trimmed V and J ends, which lost 2 bases and 0 bases, there was a span of 17 bases. Germline loops: CDR1 SGHVS, CDR2 FQNEAQ. This CDR3 has 17 residues. CDR3 in amino acids: CASSLTTSGRASYEQYF. The CDR3 nucleotides read TGTGCCAGCAGCTTAACTACATCTGGGCGGGCCTCCTACGAGCAGTACTTC.

At least ten counts were recorded for this clonotype. The rearrangement links TRBV7-2 to TRBJ2-1, with a weak D call TRBD1 (5 bases). The CDR3 length is 14 residues. Germline CDR1 is SGHTA and CDR2 is FQGNSA. V was pared by 2 bases and J by 7 bases, with 12 bases between. DNA of the CDR3: TGTGCCAGCAGCTTACTTCGCAGGGATAATGAGCAGTTCTTC. Protein sequence: CASSLLRRDNEQFF.

This clonotype was seen only a few times. The chain employs TRBV6-5 and TRBJ1-5, with D possibly being TRBD1 (6 bases). V lost 6 bases and J lost 6, with 12 bases in between. Looked up from germline, CDR1 is MNHEY and CDR2 is SVGAGI. This CDR3 is built from 13 residues. The CDR3 DNA is TGTGCCAGCAGAAGGGGCAGGGGTCAGCCCCAGCATTTT. It yields the protein CASRRGRGQPQHF.

This chain's CDR3 is CASSPLGGGGSEAFF. The CDR3 nucleotides are TGTGCCAGCAGCCCCCTCGGAGGGGGTGGAAGTGAAGCTTTCTTT. The chain has TRBV5-4 and TRBJ1-1, with TRBD1 as a possible D gene (6 bases). Germline V gives CDR1 SGHNT, CDR2 YYREEE (reference sequence). The CDR3 loop spans 15 amino acids. The V end was cut by 4 bases, the J end by 7 bases, with 20 bases between.

The chain is built from TRBV7-9 and TRBJ1-2; D unresolved. Trimming removed 6 bases from V and 6 bases from J, with 17 bases in between. This CDR3 has 14 amino acids. Per germline, CDR1 SEHNR and CDR2 FQNEAQ (reference sequence). CDR3 protein: CASRPSVAIDGYTF. Here the CDR3 DNA reads TGTGCCAGCAGGCCTTCCGTAGCTATCGATGGCTACACCTTC.

This clonotype showed up many times. The chain is built from TRBV7-2 and TRBJ2-1; D is undetermined. Germline loops: CDR1 SGHTA, CDR2 FQGNSA. This CDR3 contains 14 residues. Trimming left V 5 bases short and J 4 bases short, with 12 bases between. This CDR3 is CASSPPSAYNEQFF. DNA for the CDR3: TGTGCCAGCAGCCCCCCCTCGGCATACAATGAGCAGTTCTTC.

This clonotype was detected many times. The chain carries TRBV7-2 and TRBJ1-6, with D unresolved. Deletions cut 2 bases from V and 9 bases from J, with 14 bases between. This CDR3 region has 15 residues. The V gene's germline CDR1 is SGHTA and CDR2 FQGNSA. The chain's CDR3 is CASSLNTAKGSPLHF. The CDR3, as DNA: TGTGCCAGCAGCTTAAACACAGCCAAAGGTTCACCCCTCCACTTT.

The rearrangement joins TRBV7-9 to TRBJ2-1; D possibly corresponds to TRBD2 (5 bases). This CDR3 region has 15 residues. The germline V gene encodes CDR1 SEHNR and CDR2 FQNEAQ (reference sequence). Trimming took 1 base from V and 0 from J, leaving 7 bases between them. DNA for the CDR3: TGTGCCAGCAGCTTAGTCCGGGGCTCCTACAATGAGCAGTTCTTC. Translated, it gives CASSLVRGSYNEQFF. Drawing the rest from reference TRBV7-9 and TRBJ2-1, the complete variable domain is DTGVSQNPRHKITKRGQNVTFRCDPISEHNRLYWYRQTLGQGPEFLTYFQNEAQLEKSRLLSDRFSAERPKGSFSTLEIQRTEQGDSAMYLCASSLVRGSYNEQFFGPGTRLTVL.

This clonotype was found many times. The chain couples TRBV5-4 to TRBJ2-3, with D unresolved. V lost 2 bases, J lost 3 bases, and 4 bases lay in between. Germline V gives CDR1 SGHNT, CDR2 YYREEE (reference sequence). The length of the CDR3 is 12 residues. CDR3 loop: CASSLETDTQYF. As DNA, the CDR3 is TGTGCCAGCAGCTTAGAGACAGATACGCAGTATTTT.

This rearrangement joins TRBV7-2 to TRBJ2-1; maybe TRBD1 (5 bases). V was pared by 2 bases and J by 10 bases, with 12 bases between. Per germline, CDR1 SGHTA and CDR2 FQGNSA. CDR3 length: 13 amino acids. As DNA, the CDR3 is TGTGCCAGCAGCTTATCCAGGGAACAGGAGCAGTTCTTC. This translates into CASSLSREQEQFF.

DNA of the CDR3: TGTGCCAGCAGCTATGGGAGGCAGGGGGGGAATGAGCAGTTCTTC. It yields the protein CASSYGRQGGNEQFF. The chain recombines TRBV7-2 with TRBJ2-1; D could derive from TRBD1 or TRBD2 (7 bases each). V lost 4 bases to trimming and J lost 7 bases, with 17 bases between them. Looked up from germline, CDR1 is SGHTA and CDR2 is FQGNSA. This CDR3 has 15 residues.

This clonotype was picked up a small number of times. The chain's CDR3 is CASSFGIETRYEQYF. CDR3 DNA: TGTGCCAGCAGCTTCGGCATTGAAACGCGATACGAGCAGTACTTC. This chain joins TRBV7-2 and TRBJ2-7; D unclear. Trimming cost V 3 bases and J 4 bases, with 16 bases left between them. Looked up from germline, CDR1 is SGHTA and CDR2 is FQGNSA. The CDR3 covers 15 residues.

This clonotype was detected only a few times. The rearrangement links TRBV27 to TRBJ2-5; maybe TRBD1 (5 bases). The ends were cut back, 5 bases at V and 0 bases at J, with 10 bases in the middle. Germline lookup yields CDR1 MNHEY and CDR2 SMNVEV (reference sequence). The CDR3 is made up of 14 amino acids. In DNA form, the CDR3 reads TGTGCCAGCAGTCGCCGACAGTACCAAGAGACCCAGTACTTC. Translation gives CASSRRQYQETQYF.

The V call is TRBV12-3 or TRBV12-4, the J call TRBJ2-7; the match to TRBD2 covers 8 bases. The junction had 12 bases not matched to a gene; V was cut back by 6 bases and J by 2 bases. The CDR3 contains 16 residues. The DNA of the CDR3 is TGTGCCAGCAGGGACTTCAGCGGGAGTTACCCCTACGAGCAGTACTTC. Protein: CASRDFSGSYPYEQYF.

This clonotype came up once. The gene calls are TRBV30 and TRBJ1-2; D is unresolved. The CDR3 loop spans 12 amino acids. The ends were cut back, 2 bases at V and 10 bases at J, with 14 bases in the middle. CDR1 GTSNPN and CDR2 SVGIG come from the germline V gene (reference sequence). The CDR3 here is CAWSPRTEFYTF. The CDR3 coding sequence is TGTGCCTGGAGTCCTCGGACCGAGTTCTACACCTTC.

This chain joins TRBV4-1 and TRBJ1-3; no clear D. The CDR3 has 15 residues. V gave up 0 bases and J gave up 6 bases, with 12 bases separating them. Germline V gene sequence: CDR1 MGHRA, CDR2 YSYEKL. In DNA, the CDR3 is TGCGCCAGCAGCCAAGATACGTCTTCTAAAAACACCATATATTTT. It is translated as CASSQDTSSKNTIYF.

This clonotype showed up just a few times. V gene TRBV4-1 combines with J gene TRBJ2-3; tentative D call: TRBD1 (6 bases). V lost 0 bases and J lost 8, with 18 bases in between. Looked up from germline, CDR1 is MGHRA and CDR2 is YSYEKL. The CDR3 length is 16 residues. The CDR3 loop reads CASSQDGGIASGTQYF. CDR3 nucleotide sequence: TGCGCCAGCAGCCAAGATGGGGGCATTGCGAGCGGTACGCAGTATTTT.

The chain recombines TRBV7-8 with TRBJ2-7, with TRBD2 matching 9 bases. The germline CDR1 and CDR2 sequences are SGHVS and FQNEAQ. With 3 bases clipped from V and 0 bases from J, the junction kept 18 bases outside the gene matches. The CDR3 is 20 amino acids. In DNA form, the CDR3 reads TGTGCCAGCAGCTTCCCGACGGACGAAACTAGCGGGCCTAGCTCCTACGAGCAGTACTTC. It codes for CASSFPTDETSGPSSYEQYF.

The sample holds many counts of this clonotype. V gene TRBV24-1 combines with J gene TRBJ2-7; TRBD2 might be the D (6 bases). Germline V CDR1 and CDR2: KGHDR, SFDVKD. The CDR3 spans 13 residues. The V end was cut by 4 bases, the J end by 5 bases, with 11 bases between. CDR3 bases: TGTGCCACCAGTGACTCCTGGAGGGACGAGCAGTACTTC. Protein sequence: CATSDSWRDEQYF.

CDR3 sequence: CSAARTSNQPQHF. The CDR3 region has the DNA TGCAGTGCTGCGAGGACAAGCAATCAGCCCCAGCATTTT. The chain links TRBV20-1 to TRBJ1-5; D is possibly TRBD1 (5 bases). The germline V and J ends were trimmed by 5 bases and 1 base, with 9 bases remaining between them. Germline CDR1 DFQATT, CDR2 SNEGSKA (reference sequence). The CDR3 is 13 residues long.

The rearrangement links TRBV7-2 to TRBJ1-6, with D possibly matching TRBD1 (6 bases). The length of the CDR3 is 15 residues. V was cut by 6 bases and J by 9 bases, with 18 bases left in between. CDR1 SGHTA and CDR2 FQGNSA come from the germline V gene. CDR3 coding DNA: TGTGCCAGCAGTCGCGTCCAGGGGATTACTTCACCCCTCCACTTT. It encodes CASSRVQGITSPLHF.

This clonotype was seen more than once but under ten times. This clone may be a read error of a much larger clone one base away. The V and J genes are TRBV7-2 and TRBJ2-3; 11 bases line up with TRBD2. The CDR3 spans 17 residues. Germline loops: CDR1 SGHTA, CDR2 FQGNSA. The trim removed 4 bases at V and 2 bases at J, leaving 8 bases unmatched. The DNA of the CDR3 is TGTGCCAGCAGCTCCTGGACTAGCGGGCCGGACACAGATACGCAGTATTTT. This codes for CASSSWTSGPDTDTQYF.

This clonotype was seen only a few times. The chain uses TRBV4-1 and TRBJ2-1, with 7 bases matching TRBD2. Germline trimming cut 3 bases from V and 6 bases from J; bases unmatched to any gene: 11. The CDR3 runs to 16 residues. Germline loops: CDR1 MGHRA, CDR2 YSYEKL. CDR3 amino acids: CASSHPGLVRGNEQFF. CDR3 DNA: TGCGCCAGCAGCCATCCCGGACTAGTTCGGGGCAATGAGCAGTTCTTC.

This clonotype showed up many times. V usage is TRBV7-8 and J usage is TRBJ2-7; 11 bases are a match to TRBD1. The CDR3 is 18 residues long. With 4 bases clipped from V and 2 bases from J, the junction kept 13 bases outside the gene matches. The germline V gene encodes CDR1 SGHVS and CDR2 FQNEAQ. CDR3 sequence (DNA): TGTGCCAGCAGCTCGAACCTATCCGGGACAGGGGGACCCTACGAGCAGTACGTC. Encoded protein: CASSSNLSGTGGPYEQYV.

This clonotype was seen a handful of times. CDR3 sequence: CASSIKWQGNQPQHF. In nucleotides, the CDR3 is TGTGCCAGTAGTATAAAGTGGCAAGGCAATCAGCCCCAGCATTTT. The J gene is TRBJ1-5, the V gene TRBV19; the D is unclear. Trimming cost V 2 bases and J 2 bases, with 10 bases left between them. CDR3 size: 15 residues. The germline CDR1 and CDR2 sequences are LNHDA and SQIVND (reference sequence).

This clonotype was observed a few times. The rearrangement joins TRBV5-4 to TRBJ2-5, with D possibly TRBD2 on 5 matching bases. This CDR3 is 15 amino acids long. Looked up from germline, CDR1 is SGHNT and CDR2 is YYREEE (reference sequence). The ends were cut back, 0 bases at V and 2 bases at J, with 11 bases in the middle. Here the CDR3 reads CASSLVGGAQETQYF. CDR3 sequence (DNA): TGTGCCAGCAGCTTGGTCGGAGGAGCGCAAGAGACCCAGTACTTC.